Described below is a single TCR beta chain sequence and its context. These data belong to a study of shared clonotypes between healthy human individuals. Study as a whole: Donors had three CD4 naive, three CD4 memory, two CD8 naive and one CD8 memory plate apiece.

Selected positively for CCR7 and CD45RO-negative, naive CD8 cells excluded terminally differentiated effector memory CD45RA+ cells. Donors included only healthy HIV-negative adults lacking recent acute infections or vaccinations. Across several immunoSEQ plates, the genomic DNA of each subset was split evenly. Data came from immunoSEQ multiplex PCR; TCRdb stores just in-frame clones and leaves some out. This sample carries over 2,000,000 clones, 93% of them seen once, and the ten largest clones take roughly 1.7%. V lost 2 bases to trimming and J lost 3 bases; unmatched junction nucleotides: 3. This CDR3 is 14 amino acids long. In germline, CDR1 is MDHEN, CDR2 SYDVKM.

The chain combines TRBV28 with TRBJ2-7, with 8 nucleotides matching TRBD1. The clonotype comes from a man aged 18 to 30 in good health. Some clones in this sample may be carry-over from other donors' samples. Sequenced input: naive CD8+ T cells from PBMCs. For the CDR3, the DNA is TGTGCCAGCAGTTTACAGGGGGCGCGCTACGAGCAGTACTTC. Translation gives CASSLQGARYEQYF.